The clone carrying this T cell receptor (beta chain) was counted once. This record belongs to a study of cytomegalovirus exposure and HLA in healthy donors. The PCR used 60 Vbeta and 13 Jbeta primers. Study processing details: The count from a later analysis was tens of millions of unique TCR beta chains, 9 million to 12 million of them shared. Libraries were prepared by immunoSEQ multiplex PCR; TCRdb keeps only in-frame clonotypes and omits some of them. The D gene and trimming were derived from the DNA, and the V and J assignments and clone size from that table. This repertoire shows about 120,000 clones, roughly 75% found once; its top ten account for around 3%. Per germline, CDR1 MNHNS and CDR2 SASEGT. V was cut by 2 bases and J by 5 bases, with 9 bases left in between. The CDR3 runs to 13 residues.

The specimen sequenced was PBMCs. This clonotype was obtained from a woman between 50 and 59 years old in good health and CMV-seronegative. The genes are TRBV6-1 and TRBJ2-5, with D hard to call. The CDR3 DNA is TGTGCCAGCAGTGAAATGGCACAGGAGACCCAGTACTTC. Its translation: CASSEMAQETQYF.